Only a few counts were recorded for the clone carrying this T cell receptor beta chain. This specimen belongs to a study of T cells in Graves' hyperthyroidism and ophthalmopathy. Overall study context: Peripheral blood specimens were obtained at initial diagnosis, prior to any treatment.

Exclusion of patients followed from uncontrolled infection, other autoimmune disease, pregnancy or lactation. Diagnosing involved the use of clinical symptoms, serum thyroxine and TRAb, thyroid ultrasound and orbital computed tomography. Per the germline V gene, CDR1 is SGDLS and CDR2 is YYNGEE. Losses at the gene ends were 0 bases for V and 6 bases for J; bases not matched to a gene: 11. This CDR3 comprises 17 residues. Amplification of TCR beta CDR3 regions was performed using RNA transcripts as template. The primer set for the first-round RT-PCR of the TCR CDR3 was HTBI. TCRdb itself ran the multiplex PCR reads through MiXCR, one entry per CDR3 protein. The sample contains around 600,000 distinct CDR3 sequences, 13% to 15% of which appear only once.

This chain uses TRBV9 with TRBJ2-2; 7 nucleotides line up with TRBD2. The specimen sequenced was blood. This TCR was recovered from a woman in her fifties or sixties with Graves' ophthalmopathy. CDR3 protein: CASSVGNLAAGPGELFF. CDR3 DNA sequence: TGTGCCAGCAGCGTAGGAAATCTAGCGGCAGGCCCCGGGGAGCTGTTTTTT. Together with reference TRBV9 and TRBJ2-2, the CDR3 gives the full variable domain: DSGVTQTPKHLITATGQRVTLRCSPRSGDLSVYWYQQSLDQGLQFLIQYYNGEERAKGNILERFSAQQFPDLHSELNLSSLELGDSALYFCASSVGNLAAGPGELFFGEGSRLTVL.